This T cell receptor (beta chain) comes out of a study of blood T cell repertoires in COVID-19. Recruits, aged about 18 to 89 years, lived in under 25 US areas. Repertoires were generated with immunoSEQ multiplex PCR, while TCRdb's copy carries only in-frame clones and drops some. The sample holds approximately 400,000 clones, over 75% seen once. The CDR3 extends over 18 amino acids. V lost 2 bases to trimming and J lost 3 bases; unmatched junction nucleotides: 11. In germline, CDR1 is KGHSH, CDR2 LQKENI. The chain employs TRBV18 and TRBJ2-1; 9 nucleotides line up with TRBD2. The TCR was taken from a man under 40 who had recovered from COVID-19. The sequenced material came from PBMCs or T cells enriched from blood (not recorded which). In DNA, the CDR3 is TGTGCCAGCTCACCAAGCTTTAGCGGGGGCACCTACTACAATGAGCAGTTCTTC. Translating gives CASSPSFSGGTYYNEQFF.